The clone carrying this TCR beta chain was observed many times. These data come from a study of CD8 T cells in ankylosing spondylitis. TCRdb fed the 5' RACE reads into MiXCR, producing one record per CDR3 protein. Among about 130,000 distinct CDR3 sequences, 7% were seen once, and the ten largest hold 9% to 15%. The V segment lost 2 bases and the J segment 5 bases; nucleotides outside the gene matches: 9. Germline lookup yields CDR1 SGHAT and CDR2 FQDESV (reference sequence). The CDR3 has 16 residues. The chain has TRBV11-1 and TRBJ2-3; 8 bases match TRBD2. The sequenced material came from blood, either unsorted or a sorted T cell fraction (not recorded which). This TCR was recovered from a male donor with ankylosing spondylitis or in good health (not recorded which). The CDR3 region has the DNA TGTGCCAGCAGCTTATCCGCTAGCGGGCGGGGAGATACGCAGTATTTT. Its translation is CASSLSASGRGDTQYF.